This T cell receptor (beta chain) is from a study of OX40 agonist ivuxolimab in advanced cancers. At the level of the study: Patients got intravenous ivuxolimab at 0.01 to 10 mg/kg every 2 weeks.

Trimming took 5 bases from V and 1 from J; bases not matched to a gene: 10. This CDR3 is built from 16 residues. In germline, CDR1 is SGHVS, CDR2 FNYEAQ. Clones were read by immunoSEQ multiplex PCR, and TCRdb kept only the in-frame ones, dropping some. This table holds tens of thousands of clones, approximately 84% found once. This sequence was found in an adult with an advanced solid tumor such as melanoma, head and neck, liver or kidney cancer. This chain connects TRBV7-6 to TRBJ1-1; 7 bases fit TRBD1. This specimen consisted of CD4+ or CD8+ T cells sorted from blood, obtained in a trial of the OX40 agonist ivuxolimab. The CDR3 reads CASSPGGPRGNTEAFF. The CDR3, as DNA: TGTGCCAGCAGCCCAGGGGGGCCAAGGGGGAACACTGAAGCTTTCTTT.